This T cell receptor beta chain was documented in a study of OX40 agonist ivuxolimab in advanced cancers. With respect to the entire study: Ivuxolimab, which targeted the costimulatory receptor OX40 (CD134), was an agonistic, fully human IgG2 monoclonal antibody. Of the 50 to 55 dose-escalation patients, hepatocellular carcinoma was present in 19, melanoma in around 15, renal cell carcinoma in 9 and head and neck cancer in 9. The dose-escalation cohort was almost 85% male with a mean age of around 62 years, ranging from about 20 to 80. The paper reports the monotherapy dose-escalation portion (N ≈ 50 patients) of the phase I ivuxolimab trial. Peripheral TCRbeta sequencing was intended to test whether TCR sequence diversity was altered and clonal T-cell expansion was caused by ivuxolimab. Patients were allowed to have had prior anti-PD-1, anti-PD-L1 or anti-CTLA-4 therapy, and 40% to 45% of the dose-escalation patients had been treated with checkpoint inhibitors. Partial responses were achieved by three dose-escalation patients, of whom one had hepatocellular carcinoma and two had cutaneous melanoma. Intravenous ivuxolimab was administered to patients every 2 weeks at six dose levels: 0.01, 0.1, 0.3, 1.5, 3 and 10 mg/kg.

The trial excluded patients who had a history of autoimmune disease or who were on systemic immunosuppression. Peripheral blood for TCR sequencing was drawn from every dose cohort at baseline, at cycle 4 day 1 and at cycle 7 day 1. Samples came from an open-label, multicenter, first-in-human phase I dose-escalation trial of ivuxolimab. Adults with locally advanced or metastatic head and neck squamous cell, hepatocellular, melanoma or renal cell carcinoma were enrolled in the trial. CD4+ and CD8+ T cells were sorted separately from peripheral blood before TCR sequencing. Genomic DNA was isolated from the sorted cells so that the TCRbeta CDR3 region could be sequenced. The immunoSEQ Assay was used to sequence the TCRbeta CDR3 regions. TCRdb mirrors the immuneACCESS table, restricted to in-frame sequences. Some clones are absent from its copies; in checked studies, under half trace to an unresolved V gene, and the reason for the others is unknown. The sample table lists about 35,000 clones, 76% of them with a count of one. The ten largest account for around 25% of the sample.

The paper as a whole reports these results and caveats: On average, CD8+ T cells showed more expanded clones than CD4+ T cells after ivuxolimab. Low levels of normalized T-cell clonal expansion were also seen in some patients who did not respond. At doses of 0.1 to 3.0 mg/kg, clonal expansion of both CD4+ and CD8+ blood T cells was observed from baseline to week 6. In the 0.1-3.0 mg/kg groups, partial responders had among the lowest normalized peripheral clonal expansion, particularly in CD8+ T cells. The antigen specificity of the clonally expanded peripheral T cells was not determined.

In the case of this clone: Its antigen specificity is not known. No clone much larger than this one lies a single base away; base qualities are absent.

Its CDR3 holds 15 amino acids, cysteine through phenylalanine. CDR3 DNA only is kept here, 45 bases in frame from base 1. Germline trimming: 4 bases from V, 6 bases from J; junction bases outside gene matches: 8. The CDR1 and CDR2 encoded by the germline V gene are SGHTA and FQGTGA. Sequencing was performed on CD4+ or CD8+ T cells sorted from blood, taken in a trial of the OX40 agonist ivuxolimab. The chain joins TRBV7-3 to TRBJ2-1, with 8 bases matching TRBD1. The receptor comes from an adult with an advanced solid tumor such as melanoma, head and neck, liver or kidney cancer. Here is the DNA: TGTGCCAGCAGCTCCCCCGGGACAGGACGCAATGAGCAGTTCTTC. It encodes CASSSPGTGRNEQFF.